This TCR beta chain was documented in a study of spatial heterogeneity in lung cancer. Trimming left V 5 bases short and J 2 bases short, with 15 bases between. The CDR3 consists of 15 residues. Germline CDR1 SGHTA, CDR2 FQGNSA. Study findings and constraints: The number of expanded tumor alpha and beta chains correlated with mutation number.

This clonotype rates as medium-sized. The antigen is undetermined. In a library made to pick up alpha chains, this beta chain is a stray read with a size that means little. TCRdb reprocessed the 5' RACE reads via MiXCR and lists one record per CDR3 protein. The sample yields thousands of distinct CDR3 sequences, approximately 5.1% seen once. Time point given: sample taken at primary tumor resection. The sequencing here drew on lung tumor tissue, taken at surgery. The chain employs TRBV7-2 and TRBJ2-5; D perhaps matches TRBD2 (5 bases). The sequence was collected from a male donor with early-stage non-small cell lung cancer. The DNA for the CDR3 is TGTGCCAGCAGCCCCTTCCGGACTTTACAAGAGACCCAGTACTTC. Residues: CASSPFRTLQETQYF.